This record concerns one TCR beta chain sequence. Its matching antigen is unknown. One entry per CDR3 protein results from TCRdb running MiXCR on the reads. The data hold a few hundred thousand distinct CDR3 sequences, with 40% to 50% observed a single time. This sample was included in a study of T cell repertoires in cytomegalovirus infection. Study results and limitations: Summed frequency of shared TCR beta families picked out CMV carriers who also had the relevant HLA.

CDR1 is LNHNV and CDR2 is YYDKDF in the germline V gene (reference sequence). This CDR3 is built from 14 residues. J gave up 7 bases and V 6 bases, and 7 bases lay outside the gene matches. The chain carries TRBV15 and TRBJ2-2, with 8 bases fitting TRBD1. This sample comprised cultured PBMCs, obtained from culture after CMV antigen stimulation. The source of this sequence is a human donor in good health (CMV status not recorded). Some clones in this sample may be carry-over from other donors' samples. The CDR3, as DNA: TGTGCCACCAGGATGGACAGGGCGGGCGGGGAGCTGTTTTTT. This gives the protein CATRMDRAGGELFF.